The T cell receptor (beta chain) described here comes from a study of blood T cell repertoires in COVID-19 (dated by TCRdb to about 2020). Concerning the study at large: Samples covering the acute and convalescent phases of COVID-19 were provided by collaborators in the United States, Italy and Spain. The material from the prospective study consisted of cDNA or gDNA derived from T cells, B-cell-depleted T cells, or PBMCs. The dataset comprised deeply sampled blood TCRbeta repertoires from subjects exposed to, actively infected with, or recovered from COVID-19. The repertoires were made available in a free public database intended to serve as a resource for research on the immune response to SARS-CoV-2. The samples were drawn from two sources: the first 160 participants of the ongoing ImmuneRACE study, and 1,254 subjects contributed by 6 global collaborators. A de-identified subject ID, COVID-19 status, age in years and sex were almost always included in the sample metadata. Where HLA class I and class II types were available, the types were taken from metadata supplied by the sample provider, not from assay-based typing.

Whole blood was collected in K2EDTA tubes by collaborating institutions according to the institutions' own protocols. For TCRbeta analysis, collaborator samples were shipped as frozen whole blood, as isolated PBMCs, or as DNA extracted from either sample type. The V end loses 8 bases and the J end loses 0 bases, and a stretch of 11 bases separates them. The CDR3 numbers 14 residues from cysteine through phenylalanine. Here the CDR3 DNA is all that survives: 42 bases in frame from base 1. The germline V gene provides CDR1 MDHEN and CDR2 SYDVKM. TCRbeta CDR3 regions were amplified from genomic DNA by means of the immunoSEQ Assay, a bias-controlled multiplex PCR. The study's own analysis went as follows. Within the assay, amplification of reference gene primers was used to estimate how many nucleated cells each sample contained. To quantify the absolute abundance of each unique TCRbeta CDR3 rearrangement, sequence reads were collapsed and filtered. For each sample, productive Simpson clonality was calculated as the square root of Simpson's diversity index across productive rearrangements. TCRdb's version of the immuneACCESS table is confined to in-frame rearrangements and falls short of the full clone set. An unresolved V gene accounts for under half of the shortfall where checked; the remainder is of unknown origin. That table gives V, J and clone size, and the DNA gave D and trimming. The sample data list around 120,000 clones, and 85% to 90% of these were observed just once. Of the sample, more than 1.5% falls within the top ten clones.

General study outcomes and caveats: Clinical and demographic metadata were provided uncurated, with the amount varying by source and participant.

As for this clone: No antigen is known for it. Base qualities are not recorded, but no much larger clone differs from it by a single base.

The sequence was collected from a human donor in a cohort sampled during active COVID-19. Source material: peripheral blood. The chain is encoded by TRBV28 joined to TRBJ2-1; the D gene is unclear. The DNA sequence reads TGTGCCAGCGCGCCGGGTACCTCCTACAATGAGCAGTTCTTC. This gives the protein CASAPGTSYNEQFF.